These T cell receptor delta chains were read from a single sample in a study of γδ T cells in repeated Plasmodium falciparum infection. TCRdb re-called clones from the multiplex PCR reads via CATT. The sample yields 50,000 or so delta-chain clones, 1.5% to 2% seen once. Source material: gamma-delta T cells from blood. The receptors originated from a pool of human donors (malaria-infected and uninfected, not separated). Both conserved end residues are part of each CDR3. Each record gives: D gene, clone size, V gene, J gene, CDR3 protein, CDR3 DNA. The D gene is left open where the match is weak. Expanded clones are given a class, and other clones once, few, many or no size at all.

>.|many|TRDV1|TRDJ4
CALGELPSLGKTRARPLIF
TGTGCTCTTGGGGAACTCCCTAGCCTGGGGAAAACAAGGGCCAGACCCCTGATCTTT
>.|medium-sized|TRDV1|TRDJ1
CALGSNAARASPPGADKLIF
TGTGCTCTTGGGTCGAACGCAGCGAGAGCCTCGCCGCCGGGGGCCGATAAACTCATCTTT
>TRDD3|medium-sized|TRDV1|TRDJ1
CALGDGSWGIRDTDKLIF
TGTGCTCTTGGGGACGGCTCCTGGGGGATACGAGACACCGATAAACTCATCTTT
>TRDD3|medium-sized|TRDV1|TRDJ3
CALGAALRRGIRSWDTRQMFF
TGTGCTCTTGGGGCCGCGCTCCGGCGCGGGATACGTTCCTGGGACACCCGACAGATGTTTTTC
>TRDD3|many|TRDV2|TRDJ1
CACDTMSFFPRGSLGETDKLIF
TGTGCCTGTGACACCATGAGTTTCTTCCCGAGGGGATCACTGGGGGAGACCGATAAACTCATCTTT
>TRDD3|medium-sized|TRDV1|TRDJ1
CALITKPSPNWGPNYTDKLIF
TGTGCTCTCATAACCAAGCCTTCTCCTAACTGGGGACCTAATTACACCGATAAACTCATCTTT
>TRDD3|many|TRDV1|TRDJ1
CALGEPPPGLTVNWGTPGASRSSYTDKLIF
TGTGCTCTTGGGGAACCTCCTCCCGGTCTGACTGTGAACTGGGGGACACCTGGGGCATCACGGAGTTCGTACACCGATAAACTCATCTTT
>TRDD3|many|TRDV1|TRDJ1
CALGTYGLGEMSGLIF
TGTGCTCTTGGGACCTATGGACTGGGGGAAATGTCTGGACTCATCTTC
>TRDD3|many|TRDV1|TRDJ1
CALGECTARGYCTDKLIF
TGTGCTCTTGGGGAATGTACAGCCCGGGGATACTGCACCGATAAACTCATCTTT
>TRDD3|many|TRDV1|TRDJ1
CALGELSYLALTVPHFDYWGMSGKLIF
TGTGCTCTTGGGGAACTAAGTTACTTGGCCCTGACGGTCCCCCACTTCGACTACTGGGGGATGAGTGGTAAACTCATCTTT
>.|many|TRDV1|TRDJ1
CALGSCAPTPWDWWPPYTDKLIF
TGTGCTCTTGGGTCCTGTGCTCCCACTCCTTGGGATTGGTGGCCACCCTACACCGATAAACTCATCTTT
>.|many|TRDV1|TRDJ1
CALGEVTEYTDKLIF
TGTGCTCTTGGGGAAGTTACAGAGTACACCGATAAACTCATCTTT
>.|many|TRDV2|TRDJ1
CACDGIGGRPYTDKLIF
TGTGCCTGTGACGGTATTGGGGGCCGTCCGTACACCGATAAACTCATCTTT
>TRDD2|many|TRDV1|TRDJ1
CALGEQGLPTLITWGLTF
TGTGCTCTTGGGGAACAGGGACTTCCTACGCTTATCACCTGGGGACTCACCTTT
>.|few|TRDV2|TRDJ1
CACDRLSFPAQSYRVLGAPDKLIF
TGTGCCTGTGACCGTCTGAGTTTTCCAGCGCAATCGTATAGAGTACTGGGCGCCCCCGATAAACTCATCTTT
>TRDD3|medium-sized|TRDV1|TRDJ3
CALGGTKVQKGDTLREFSWDTRQMFF
TGTGCTCTTGGGGGAACTAAAGTCCAAAAGGGGGATACGCTTAGGGAGTTCTCCTGGGACACCCGACAGATGTTTTTC
>TRDD3|many|TRDV1|TRDJ1
CALGVPIPGRGMRSDKLIF
TGTGCTCTTGGGGTACCAATTCCTGGGCGGGGGATGAGAAGCGATAAACTCATCTTC
>.|few|TRDV3|TRDJ1
CASTFPTFTGEHDKLIF
TGTGCCTCTACCTTCCCTACCTTTACTGGGGAACACGATAAACTCATCTTT
>TRDD3|many|TRDV1|TRDJ1
CALGFWPSPHTGAIGPSTDKLIF
TGTGCTCTTGGGTTCTGGCCTTCTCCTCATACTGGGGCCATCGGCCCCTCCACTGATAAACTCATCTTT
>TRDD3|many|TRDV1|TRDJ1
CALGDPLPTLLGVLLTDKLIF
TGTGCTCTTGGGGACCCCCTTCCAACATTACTGGGGGTTTTACTCACCGATAAACTCATCTTT
>TRDD3|many|TRDV1|TRDJ2
CALGPRLDTTGGYLTLPALTAQLFF
TGTGCTCTTGGGCCCCGCCTTGATACTACTGGGGGATACCTTACCCTCCCTGCTTTGACAGCACAACTCTTCTTT
>TRDD3|many|TRDV2|TRDJ1
CACDTVVGDTLHYTDKLIF
TGTGCCTGTGACACGGTAGTGGGGGATACGCTCCATTACACCGATAAACTCATCTTT
>.|many|TRDV1|TRDJ1
CALGEFPRRADKLIF
TGTGCTCTTGGGGAATTCCCCCGGAGAGCCGATAAACTCATCTTT
>.|medium-sized|TRDV3|TRDJ1
CAFSEPSYLLGDPPITDKLIF
TGTGCCTTTAGTGAGCCTTCCTACTTGCTGGGGGACCCTCCTATCACCGATAAACTCATCTTT
>.|medium-sized|TRDV2|TRDJ1
CACDTLGSLGDKLIF
TGTGCCTGTGACACGCTGGGGTCCTTGGGCGATAAACTCATCTTT
>.|many|TRDV1|TRDJ1
CALGPILREMYTDKLIF
TGTGCTCTTGGGCCGATTCTGAGGGAAATGTACACCGATAAACTCATCTTT
>TRDD3|many|TRDV1|TRDJ1
CALGYNLRRGIRVTDKLIF
TGTGCTCTTGGGTATAATCTACGGCGGGGGATACGTGTTACCGATAAACTCATCTTT
>.|many|TRDV1|TRDJ1
CALGERGLTDKLIF
TGTGCTCTTGGGGAACGGGGCCTCACCGATAAACTCATCTTT
>TRDD3|many|TRDV2|TRDJ1
CACDRLTGGHRSDDKLIF
TGTGCCTGTGACCGCCTAACTGGGGGTCACCGGTCGGACGATAAACTCATCTTT
>.|few|TRDV1|TRDJ2
CALGLIPLTAQLFF
TGTGCTCTAGGATTAATACCCCTGACAGCACAACTCTTCTTT
>.|many|TRDV2|TRDJ1
CACDSVNTPPQYTDKLIF
TGTGCCTGTGACAGTGTGAATACACCCCCGCAGTACACCGATAAACTCATCTTT
>TRDD3|many|TRDV2|TRDJ1
CACDVLGDSSLWDTDKLIF
TGTGCCTGTGATGTACTGGGGGACAGTTCCCTTTGGGACACCGATAAACTCATCTTT
>.|many|TRDV1|TRDJ1
CALGELRADTDKLIF
TGTGCTCTTGGGGAACTTCGCGCGGACACCGATAAACTCATCTTT
>TRDD3|many|TRDV2|TRDJ1
CACDTVELGDTFPDKLIF
TGTGCCTGTGACACCGTTGAACTGGGGGATACGTTCCCCGATAAACTCATCTTT
>TRDD3|many|TRAV14/DV4|TRDJ1
CAIIHLRFGGIRTDKLIF
TGTGCAATCATACACCTACGTTTTGGGGGGATACGTACCGATAAACTCATCTTT
>.|many|TRDV2|TRDJ1
CACDTGSTEGLIF
TGTGCCTGTGACACCGGCAGTACGGAGGGACTCATCTTT
>.|many|TRDV1|TRDJ1
CALGISWLPSLPSAADKLIF
TGTGCTCTTGGGATATCTTGGCTACCCAGTCTCCCCAGCGCCGCCGATAAACTCATCTTT
>TRDD3|many|TRDV2|TRDJ1
CACDSSLPTGWNWGIRYTDKLIF
TGTGCCTGTGACTCATCGCTTCCTACAGGTTGGAACTGGGGGATAAGGTACACCGATAAACTCATCTTT
>TRDD2|.|TRDV1|TRDJ1
CALGAQAFLQGVPLDTDKLIF
TGTGCTCTTGGGGCCCAGGCCTTCCTACAGGGGGTACCTTTAGACACCGATAAACTCATCTTT
>TRDD3|many|TRDV1|TRDJ1
CALGESHRFYWGIIPSSDKLIF
TGTGCTCTTGGGGAATCACACCGCTTCTACTGGGGGATAATTCCCTCTTCCGATAAACTCATCTTT
>TRDD3|many|TRDV1|TRDJ1
CALGELEGTYGYWGPIRLIDKLIF
TGTGCTCTTGGGGAACTAGAAGGGACCTACGGGTACTGGGGGCCCATCCGACTCATCGATAAACTCATCTTT
>.|many|TRDV2|TRDJ1
CACDPLLGGVDKLIF
TGTGCCTGTGACCCATTACTGGGTGGAGTCGATAAACTCATCTTT
>.|many|TRDV1|TRDJ1
CALGASGWVITDKLIF
TGTGCTCTTGGGGCTTCTGGCTGGGTAATCACCGATAAACTCATCTTT
>.|medium-sized|TRDV1|TRDJ1
CALGAGGIPWILRTDKLIF
TGTGCTCTTGGAGCCGGAGGAATCCCGTGGATACTCCGAACCGATAAACTCATCTTT
>.|many|TRDV1|TRDJ1
CALGDRRVLMYTDKLIF
TGTGCTCTTGGGGACAGAAGGGTACTGATGTACACCGATAAACTCATCTTT
>.|many|TRDV1|TRDJ1
CALGEDVGLPGGGTLKLIF
TGTGCTCTTGGGGAAGACGTTGGACTTCCGGGAGGGGGGACCCTCAAACTCATCTTT
>TRDD3|many|TRDV1|TRDJ1
CALGELRFFLPYWGIHSDKLIF
TGTGCTCTTGGGGAACTAAGGTTTTTCCTACCGTACTGGGGGATACATTCCGATAAACTCATCTTT
>.|medium-sized|TRAV38-2/DV8|TRDJ1
CAYRTLPSPTRYTDKLIF
TGTGCTTATAGGACACTCCCGAGTCCTACGCGGTACACCGATAAACTCATCTTT
>.|medium-sized|TRDV1|TRDJ1
CALGELVPLGSSSQCTDKLIF
TGTGCTCTTGGGGAACTAGTACCTCTGGGGTCCTCCAGTCAATGCACCGATAAACTCATCTTT
>TRDD3|many|TRDV1|TRDJ1
CALGEPGPFPPYWGILADKLIF
TGTGCTCTTGGGGAACCAGGGCCCTTCCCTCCTTACTGGGGGATACTTGCCGATAAACTCATCTTT
>TRDD3|many|TRDV2|TRDJ1
CACDFLTGGKYTDKLIF
TGTGCCTGTGACTTTCTTACTGGGGGAAAGTACACCGATAAACTCATCTTT
>.|many|TRDV1|TRDJ1
CALGELVENTDKLIF
TGTGCTCTTGGGGAACTAGTGGAGAATACCGATAAACTCATCTTT
>TRDD3|many|TRDV2|TRDJ4
CACDPMGDISRPLIF
TGTGCCTGTGACCCCATGGGGGATATATCCAGACCCCTGATCTTT